Listed below are T cell receptor beta chains from one sample, sequenced in a study of CD8+CD57+ T cells in acquired aplastic anemia. One entry per CDR3 protein, called by TCRdb with MiXCR from the reads. Of a few hundred thousand distinct CDR3 sequences in the sample, roughly 57% were seen once. The material sequenced was sorted CD4+, CD8+, or CD8+CD57+ T cells (not recorded which) from PBMCs. The receptors derive from a human donor in good health. The CDR3 runs from the conserved cysteine through the conserved F or W. D genes are given only for firm matches. Some rows mark clone size as missing; the rest say once, few, many or name a class of expanded clone.

few,TRBJ1-2,TRBV20-1,NA,CSARDPRSYGYTF,TGCAGTGCTAGAGATCCCAGGTCCTATGGCTACACCTTC
NA,TRBJ1-6,TRBV9,NA,CASSVGDTYNSPLHF,TGTGCCAGCAGCGTCGGGGACACCTATAATTCACCCCTCCACTTT
many,TRBJ1-1,TRBV20-1,NA,CSARGTVGGLRNTEAFF,TGCAGTGCTAGAGGTACTGTGGGGGGGCTCAGAAACACTGAAGCTTTCTTT
few,TRBJ2-7,TRBV5-4,NA,CASSLLAVSYEQYF,TGTGCCAGCAGCTTGTTGGCAGTCTCCTACGAGCAGTACTTC
NA,TRBJ1-2,TRBV29-1,NA,CSVQPGPRSNYGYTF,TGCAGCGTCCAACCGGGACCGCGAAGTAACTATGGCTACACCTTC
NA,TRBJ2-3,TRBV29-1,NA,CSVDPWEVTDTQYF,TGCAGCGTGGACCCGTGGGAGGTTACAGATACGCAGTATTTT
once,TRBJ1-1,TRBV2,TRBD1,CASRDRLMNTEAFF,TGTGCCAGCCGGGACAGACTGATGAACACTGAAGCTTTCTTT
NA,TRBJ2-7,TRBV12-1,NA,CASSLTSGEAYEQYF,TGTGCCAGCAGCCTCACTAGCGGGGAAGCCTACGAGCAGTACTTC
many,TRBJ2-4,TRBV20-1,NA,CSARDMREWGIQYF,TGCAGTGCTAGAGATATGCGGGAATGGGGCATTCAGTACTTC
NA,TRBJ2-1,TRBV7-3,TRBD2,CASGTGGSANEQFF,TGTGCCAGTGGAACTGGCGGGAGCGCGAATGAGCAGTTCTTC
NA,TRBJ1-2,TRBV2,NA,CASSVEGGGYTF,TGTGCCAGCAGTGTTGAAGGAGGTGGCTACACCTTC
NA,TRBJ2-1,TRBV19,NA,CASSPYGTRGGEQFF,TGTGCCAGTAGTCCCTACGGGACCCGGGGAGGTGAGCAGTTCTTC
many,TRBJ2-7,TRBV6-6,NA,CASSSSRDFSYEQYF,TGTGCCAGCAGCTCAAGCCGGGACTTCTCCTACGAGCAGTACTTC
NA,TRBJ1-2,TRBV10-2,TRBD1,CASSESVTGGFGYTF,TGCGCCAGCAGTGAGTCGGTGACAGGGGGCTTTGGCTACACCTTC
once,TRBJ2-1,TRBV5-1,TRBD2,CASSLGTSGSDEQFF,TGCGCCAGCAGCTTGGGGACTAGCGGGAGCGATGAGCAGTTCTTC
NA,TRBJ1-5,TRBV12-3/TRBV12-4,TRBD1,CASSLRTGLSNQPQHF,TGTGCCAGCAGTTTGCGGACAGGGCTTAGCAATCAGCCCCAGCATTTT
NA,TRBJ2-5,TRBV9,NA,CASSLGILKETQYF,TGTGCCAGCAGCTTGGGGATTTTAAAAGAGACCCAGTACTTC
NA,TRBJ1-2,TRBV6-5,TRBD1,CASSYTGVLGYGYTF,TGTGCCAGCAGTTACACAGGGGTTTTGGGCTATGGCTACACCTTC
NA,TRBJ2-7,TRBV5-6,TRBD2,CASSFSPGTTSEQYF,TGTGCCAGCAGCTTCAGTCCGGGGACTACCTCCGAGCAGTACTTC
NA,TRBJ2-7,TRBV10-3,TRBD1,CAISVGTGGSYEQYF,TGTGCCATCAGCGTCGGGACAGGGGGCTCCTACGAGCAGTACTTC
NA,TRBJ1-1,TRBV4-1,NA,CASSQDRLGLSTLRQNTEAFF,TGCGCCAGCAGCCAAGATCGACTCGGTTTGTCAACCTTACGACAGAACACTGAAGCTTTCTTT
many,TRBJ1-5,TRBV2,NA,CASSETSGNQPQHF,TGTGCCAGCAGTGAAACGTCTGGGAATCAGCCCCAGCATTTT
NA,TRBJ2-3,TRBV7-8,TRBD2,CASSVLAGKTDTQYF,TGTGCCAGCAGCGTACTAGCGGGGAAAACAGATACGCAGTATTTT
NA,TRBJ2-3,TRBV10-3,NA,CATRTSADTQYF,TGTGCCACAAGGACTTCCGCGGATACGCAGTATTTT
few,TRBJ2-7,TRBV3-2,NA,CASSQIETGIRWYEQYF,TGTGCCAGCAGTCAAATTGAGACAGGGATAAGGTGGTACGAGCAGTACTTC
NA,TRBJ2-2,TRBV7-8,NA,CASSLVPAGNVFTGELFF,TGTGCCAGCAGCTTGGTGCCAGCGGGTAATGTGTTCACCGGGGAGCTGTTTTTT
NA,TRBJ2-7,TRBV27,TRBD2,CASSPVGSGGISSYEQYF,TGTGCCAGCAGTCCCGTGGGTAGCGGGGGGATATCTTCTTACGAGCAGTACTTC
NA,TRBJ1-2,TRBV7-7,TRBD1,CASSPLGTAGGYTF,TGTGCTAGCAGCCCACTCGGGACAGCGGGAGGCTACACCTTC
NA,TRBJ2-3,TRBV9,NA,CASSVTTDTQYF,TGTGCCAGCAGCGTGACGACAGATACGCAGTATTTT
NA,TRBJ1-1,TRBV5-1,TRBD1,CASSSGQTHTEAFF,TGCGCCAGCAGCTCGGGACAGACTCACACTGAAGCTTTCTTT
NA,TRBJ2-3,TRBV20-1,TRBD2,CSAWIAGGVTDTQYF,TGCAGTGCTTGGATAGCGGGAGGAGTCACAGATACGCAGTATTTT
NA,TRBJ2-7,TRBV3-1,NA,CACSQDLGYEQYF,TGTGCCTGCAGCCAAGATCTGGGCTACGAGCAGTACTTC
NA,TRBJ2-1,TRBV29-1,TRBD1,CSVGERDRGFDEQFF,TGCAGCGTTGGGGAGCGGGACAGGGGGTTCGATGAGCAGTTCTTC
once,TRBJ1-1,TRBV2,TRBD1,CASLEQGMSTEAFF,TGTGCCAGCTTAGAACAGGGGATGAGCACTGAAGCTTTCTTT
once,TRBJ1-2,TRBV7-9,NA,CASSDWRESSYGYTF,TGTGCCAGCAGCGATTGGAGGGAATCCTCTTATGGCTACACCTTC
NA,TRBJ2-7,TRBV10-3,NA,CASTAQWGYEQYF,TGTGCCAGCACCGCACAGTGGGGATACGAGCAGTACTTC
many,TRBJ2-1,TRBV20-1,TRBD2,CSARASGGPNYNNEQFF,TGCAGTGCTAGAGCTAGCGGGGGGCCCAATTATAACAATGAGCAGTTCTTC
many,TRBJ2-7,TRBV5-6,NA,CASTRETYEQYF,TGTGCCAGCACTCGGGAAACCTACGAGCAGTACTTC
many,TRBJ2-3,TRBV7-3,NA,CASSSGATDSTDTQYF,TGTGCCAGCAGCTCCGGGGCCACCGATAGCACAGATACGCAGTATTTT
NA,TRBJ1-2,TRBV10-3,NA,CAISESHRPPNYGYTF,TGTGCCATCAGTGAGTCCCACAGGCCTCCTAACTATGGCTACACCTTC
NA,TRBJ1-2,TRBV9,NA,CASSRTEGDYGYTF,TGTGCCAGCAGTCGGACAGAAGGAGACTATGGCTACACCTTC
many,TRBJ1-2,TRBV20-1,NA,CSAPGHSIIYGYTF,TGCAGTGCGCCGGGACACTCCATTATCTATGGCTACACCTTC